Listed below are T cell receptor beta chains from one sample, sequenced in a study of breast tumors, draining lymph nodes, adjacent tissues. TCRdb fed the multiplex PCR reads into MiXCR, producing one record per CDR3 protein. The table records 80,000 to 130,000 distinct CDR3 sequences, roughly 20% of them present only once. Sequenced sample: axillary lymph node tissue. The receptors were gathered from a female donor with breast cancer. Some clones in this sample may be carry-over from other donors' samples. CDR3s include the opening cysteine and the closing phenylalanine or tryptophan. The D gene is left open where the match is weak. Some rows mark clone size as missing; the rest say once, few, many or name a class of expanded clone.

CASSIRQGFGNTIYF	TGTGCCAGTAGTATCAGACAGGGGTTCGGAAACACCATATATTTT	TRBJ1-3	TRBD1	TRBV19	many
CASSLVGESNEQFF	TGCGCCAGCAGCCTGGTGGGGGAGAGCAATGAGCAGTTCTTC	TRBJ2-1	-	TRBV4-1	many
CSARGPPSFSGNTIYF	TGCAGTGCTAGAGGGCCACCGTCGTTCTCTGGAAACACCATATATTTT	TRBJ1-3	-	TRBV20-1	many
CASSLGQGRGTNEKLFF	TGCGCCAGCAGCCTAGGACAGGGGAGGGGAACTAATGAAAAACTGTTTTTT	TRBJ1-4	TRBD1	TRBV5-1	many
CAISYRADNSPLHF	TGTGCCATCAGTTACAGGGCCGATAATTCACCCCTCCACTTT	TRBJ1-6	-	TRBV10-3	-
CASSSSGTSHNEQFF	TGTGCCAGCAGCTCCTCCGGGACTAGCCACAATGAGCAGTTCTTC	TRBJ2-1	TRBD2	TRBV9	many
CASNGGLQHTDTQYF	TGTGCCAGCAATGGGGGACTACAACACACAGATACGCAGTATTTT	TRBJ2-3	TRBD2	TRBV7-3	many
CASRSLQGRTEAFF	TGTGCCAGCAGGTCCCTACAGGGGAGGACTGAAGCTTTCTTT	TRBJ1-1	TRBD1	TRBV28	once
CASSGTGYSPLHF	TGTGCCAGTTCCGGGACAGGGTATTCACCCCTCCACTTT	TRBJ1-6	TRBD1	TRBV9	many
CASSQVWGSGSNEQFF	TGTGCCAGCAGCCAAGTGTGGGGGAGTGGCAGCAATGAGCAGTTCTTC	TRBJ2-1	-	TRBV4-2	many
CASSDQGFSGGSTDTQYF	TGTGCCAGCAGCGACCAAGGATTTAGCGGGGGGTCCACAGATACGCAGTATTTT	TRBJ2-3	TRBD2	TRBV2	many
CASTTGYNEQFF	TGTGCCAGCACTACAGGGTACAATGAGCAGTTCTTC	TRBJ2-1	-	TRBV28	many
CASSEGFDQPQHF	TGTGCCAGCAGCGAGGGTTTTGATCAGCCCCAGCATTTT	TRBJ1-5	-	TRBV7-8	many
CASSQGRGSYNEQFF	TGTGCCAGCAGCCAAGGCAGGGGTTCCTACAATGAGCAGTTCTTC	TRBJ2-1	-	TRBV14	many
CASSLAVEYEQYF	TGTGCCAGCAGCTTGGCCGTCGAGTACGAGCAGTACTTC	TRBJ2-7	-	TRBV5-6	many
CASRGGGDYNERFF	TGTGCCAGCAGGGGCGGGGGGGACTACAATGAGCGGTTCTTC	TRBJ2-1	TRBD2	TRBV2	few
CATSDSNLETQYF	TGTGCCACCAGTGACTCCAATTTAGAGACCCAGTACTTC	TRBJ2-5	-	TRBV24-1	many
CASSTLDRDQETQYF	TGTGCCAGTAGTACCTTGGACAGGGACCAAGAGACCCAGTACTTC	TRBJ2-5	TRBD1	TRBV19	many
CAWSDSGISILQPQHF	TGTGCCTGGAGTGATTCAGGGATTAGCATCCTTCAGCCCCAGCATTTT	TRBJ1-5	-	TRBV30	-
CASSFNPLWGGLTGANVLTF	TGTGCCAGCAGCTTTAACCCCCTTTGGGGTGGTCTAACTGGGGCCAACGTCCTGACTTTC	TRBJ2-6	-	TRBV7-9	many
CAWSVKGYNSPLHF	TGTGCCTGGAGTGTGAAGGGTTATAATTCACCCCTCCACTTT	TRBJ1-6	-	TRBV30	many
CSATLDRIPAGYTF	TGCAGTGCTACCCTAGACCGGATCCCGGCTGGCTACACCTTC	TRBJ1-2	-	TRBV20-1	many
CASSLAGGQTEQFF	TGTGCCAGCAGTTTAGCGGGGGGACAAACTGAGCAGTTCTTC	TRBJ2-1	TRBD2	TRBV7-9	many
CASSSHRGLIEKLFF	TGTGCCAGCAGTTCACACAGGGGCCTCATAGAAAAACTGTTTTTT	TRBJ1-4	TRBD1	TRBV25-1	many
CASMRTDTQYF	TGCGCCAGCATGCGCACAGATACGCAGTATTTT	TRBJ2-3	-	TRBV10-2	many
CASSSLPGTGSFGNTIYF	TGTGCCAGCAGTTCACTCCCTGGGACAGGGTCTTTTGGAAACACCATATATTTT	TRBJ1-3	TRBD1	TRBV27	few
CASSAQRQPQHF	TGTGCCAGCAGTGCCCAACGTCAGCCCCAGCATTTT	TRBJ1-5	-	TRBV2	many
CASSYDDTGFAF	TGTGCCAGCAGTTACGACGACACGGGGTTTGCTTTC	TRBJ2-7	-	TRBV6-6	-
CASSIGGRGYTF	TGTGCCAGTAGTATAGGGGGTCGGGGCTACACCTTC	TRBJ1-2	-	TRBV19	many
CSARDSGRGEQYF	TGCAGTGCTAGAGATAGCGGGAGGGGGGAGCAGTACTTC	TRBJ2-7	TRBD2	TRBV20-1	-
CASSRGRAPITDTQYF	TGTGCCAGCAGCAGGGGGAGGGCCCCCATCACAGATACGCAGTATTTT	TRBJ2-3	-	TRBV2	many
CASSGPMDRGFETQYF	TGTGCCAGCAGTGGGCCGATGGACAGGGGGTTCGAGACCCAGTACTTC	TRBJ2-5	TRBD1	TRBV6-1	few
CASSFLGRLRGMIRNTIYF	TGTGCCAGCAGCTTTTTGGGGCGGCTTCGGGGTATGATCAGAAACACCATATATTTT	TRBJ1-3	-	TRBV11-3	once
CASSEAPLASTTDTQYF	TGTGCCAGCAGTGAAGCTCCACTAGCGTCAACCACAGATACGCAGTATTTT	TRBJ2-3	TRBD2	TRBV2	once
CASSLESGRYQETQYF	TGTGCCAGCAGCTTAGAAAGCGGAAGGTACCAAGAGACCCAGTACTTC	TRBJ2-5	-	TRBV11-2	-
CASSEAALKPWYGYTF	TGTGCCAGCAGTGAAGCGGCCCTTAAACCTTGGTATGGCTACACCTTC	TRBJ1-2	-	TRBV6-1	many
CASSELGHGLAGSSYNEQFF	TGTGCCAGCAGTGAATTAGGACACGGACTAGCGGGTAGCTCCTACAATGAGCAGTTCTTC	TRBJ2-1	TRBD2	TRBV2	many
CSGSTGVYEQYF	TGCAGTGGCTCGACAGGGGTCTACGAGCAGTACTTC	TRBJ2-7	TRBD1	TRBV20-1	many
CASGTLGGPSGNTIYF	TGTGCTAGTGGTACTCTCGGCGGACCCTCTGGAAACACCATATATTTT	TRBJ1-3	-	TRBV12-5	many
CASSAILGTDTQYF	TGTGCCAGCAGCGCTATACTAGGCACAGATACGCAGTATTTT	TRBJ2-3	-	TRBV6-1	many
CASSPGTDYGYTF	TGTGCCAGCTCACCAGGGACAGACTATGGCTACACCTTC	TRBJ1-2	TRBD1	TRBV18	many
CANGGGLRGTDTQYF	TGTGCCAACGGAGGGGGCCTGCGCGGCACAGATACGCAGTATTTT	TRBJ2-3	-	TRBV2	many
CASSLDRVKQYF	TGCGCCAGCAGCTTGGATCGCGTTAAGCAGTACTTC	TRBJ2-7	-	TRBV5-1	medium-sized
CASSLVRGGRTDTQYF	TGTGCCAGCAGCTTAGTTCGGGGGGGTCGCACAGATACGCAGTATTTT	TRBJ2-3	TRBD2	TRBV7-8	-
CASSLGGGSGYTF	TGTGCCAGCAGTTTAGGCGGGGGAAGTGGCTACACCTTC	TRBJ1-2	-	TRBV12-3/TRBV12-4	many